The clone carrying this TCR beta chain was counted many times. Its antigen is not identified. Germline CDR1 SGHRS, CDR2 YFSETQ. The J segment lost 3 bases and the V segment lost 0 bases, leaving 2 bases of the junction unmatched. The CDR3 consists of 14 residues. The data originate from a study of T cells after yellow fever vaccination. At the level of the study: Fractions with few cells were prepared using SMART-Seq v4 Ultra Low Input.

Universal primer sites and UMIs were introduced during 5'RACE template-switching synthesis of TCR cDNA. TCRdb reprocessed the 5' RACE reads with MiXCR, giving one entry per CDR3 protein. This sample yields approximately 240,000 distinct CDR3 sequences, of which 3.6% are seen a single time; about 19% belongs to the top ten. Regarding the study as a whole: On re-exposure, the response was weaker but peaked faster, at day 5 versus 15. Clones from primary vaccination mostly reappeared after the booster (96% CD4, around 90% CD8).

The TCR originated in a man aged 18 to 30 who received the YFV17D yellow fever vaccine. Sequencing was performed on PBMCs, taken 15 days after the yellow fever booster vaccination. The rearrangement joins TRBV5-1 to TRBJ2-5, with TRBD2 matching over 7 bases. The CDR3 coding sequence is TGCGCCAGCAGCTTGGCGCTAGCGGAAGAGACCCAGTACTTC. It is translated as CASSLALAEETQYF.